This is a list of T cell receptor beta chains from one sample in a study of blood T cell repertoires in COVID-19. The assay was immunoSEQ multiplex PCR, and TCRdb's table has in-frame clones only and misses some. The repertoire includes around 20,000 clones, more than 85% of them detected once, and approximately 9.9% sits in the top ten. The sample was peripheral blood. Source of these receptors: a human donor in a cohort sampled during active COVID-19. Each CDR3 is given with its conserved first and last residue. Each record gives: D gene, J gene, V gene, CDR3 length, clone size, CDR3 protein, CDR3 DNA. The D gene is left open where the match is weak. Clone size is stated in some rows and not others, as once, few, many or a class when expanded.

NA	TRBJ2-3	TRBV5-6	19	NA	CASSFYTGWGGSGTDTQYF	TGTGCCAGCAGCTTTTACACAGGATGGGGTGGTTCTGGCACAGATACGCAGTATTTT
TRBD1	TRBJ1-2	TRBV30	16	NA	CAWSGQGKINYYGYTF	TGTGCCTGGAGTGGACAGGGGAAAATTAATTACTATGGCTACACCTTC
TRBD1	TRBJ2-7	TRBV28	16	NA	CASSSQGAQNPYEQYF	TGTGCCAGCAGTTCACAGGGGGCGCAAAACCCCTACGAGCAGTACTTC
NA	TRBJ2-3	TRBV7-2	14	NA	CASSSARVTDTQYF	TGTGCCAGCAGCTCAGCCCGGGTCACAGATACGCAGTATTTT
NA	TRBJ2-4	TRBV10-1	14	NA	CASNSRLPKNIQYF	TGCGCCAGCAATTCCCGACTACCCAAAAACATTCAGTACTTC
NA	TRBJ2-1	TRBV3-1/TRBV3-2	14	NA	CASSGGVLRDEQFF	TGTGCCAGCAGCGGGGGCGTTTTACGGGATGAGCAGTTCTTC
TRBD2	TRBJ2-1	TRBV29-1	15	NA	CSVGPRSGGYNEQFF	TGCAGCGTTGGACCCCGCAGCGGGGGGTACAATGAGCAGTTCTTC
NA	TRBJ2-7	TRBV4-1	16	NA	CASSQGWGEPSYEQYF	TGCGCCAGCAGCCAGGGATGGGGGGAGCCCTCCTACGAGCAGTACTTC
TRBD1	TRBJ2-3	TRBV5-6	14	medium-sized	CASEPTGAADTQYF	TGTGCCAGCGAGCCGACAGGGGCGGCAGATACGCAGTATTTT
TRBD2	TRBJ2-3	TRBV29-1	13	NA	CSVEGTSADTQYF	TGCAGCGTTGAAGGGACTAGCGCGGATACGCAGTATTTT
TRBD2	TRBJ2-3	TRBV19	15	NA	CASSIEASGRGTQYF	TGTGCCAGTAGTATAGAAGCTAGCGGGAGGGGTACGCAGTATTTT
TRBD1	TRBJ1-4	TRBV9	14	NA	CASSGTGGREKLFF	TGTGCCAGCAGCGGGACAGGGGGACGCGAAAAACTGTTTTTT
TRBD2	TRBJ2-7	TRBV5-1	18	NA	CASSLAPRGGVGAYEQYF	TGCGCCAGCAGCTTGGCCCCGCGGGGGGGGGTTGGCGCCTACGAGCAGTACTTC
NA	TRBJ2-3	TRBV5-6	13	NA	CASSSGGPDTQYF	TGTGCCAGCAGCTCCGGCGGCCCGGATACGCAGTATTTT